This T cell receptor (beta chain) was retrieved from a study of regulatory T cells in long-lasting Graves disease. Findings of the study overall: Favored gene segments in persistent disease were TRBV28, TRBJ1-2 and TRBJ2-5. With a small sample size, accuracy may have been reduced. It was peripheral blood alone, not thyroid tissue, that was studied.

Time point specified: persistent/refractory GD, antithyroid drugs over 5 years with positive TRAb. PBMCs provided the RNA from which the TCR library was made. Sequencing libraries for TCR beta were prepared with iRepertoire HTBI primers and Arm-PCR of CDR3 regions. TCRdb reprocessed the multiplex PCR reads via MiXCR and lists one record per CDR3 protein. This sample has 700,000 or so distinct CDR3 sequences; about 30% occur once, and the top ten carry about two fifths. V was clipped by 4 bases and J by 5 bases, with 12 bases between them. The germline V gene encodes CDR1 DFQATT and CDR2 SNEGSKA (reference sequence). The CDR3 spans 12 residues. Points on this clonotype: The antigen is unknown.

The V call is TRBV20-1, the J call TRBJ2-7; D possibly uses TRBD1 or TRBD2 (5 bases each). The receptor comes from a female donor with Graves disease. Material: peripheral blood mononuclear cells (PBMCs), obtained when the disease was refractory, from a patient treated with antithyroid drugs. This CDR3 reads CSATGPDDEQYF. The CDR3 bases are TGCAGTGCTACGGGGCCCGATGACGAGCAGTACTTC.